These T cell receptor beta chains were read from a single sample in a study of T cells in Graves' hyperthyroidism and ophthalmopathy. TCRdb ran MiXCR on the multiplex PCR reads and lists one entry per CDR3 protein. Of approximately 560,000 distinct CDR3 sequences listed, 46% are singletons. The specimen sequenced was peripheral blood or thyroid tissue (not recorded which). The source is a young woman with Graves' hyperthyroidism. Each CDR3 is given with its conserved first and last residue. D genes are given only for firm matches. Only part of the rows carry a size: once, few, many, or a class if the clone is expanded.

many	TRBV29-1	13	TRBD1	TRBJ2-5	CSVAGQYQETQYF	TGCAGCGTTGCGGGACAGTACCAAGAGACCCAGTACTTC
.	TRBV7-2	14	TRBD2	TRBJ2-7	CASRAGTRSYEQYF	TGTGCCAGCAGGGCCGGGACTAGATCCTACGAGCAGTACTTC
.	TRBV7-9	16	TRBD2	TRBJ2-5	CASSPLTSGTPGDQYF	TGTGCCAGCAGCCCCCTGACTAGCGGGACCCCCGGGGACCAGTACTTC
many	TRBV9	12	.	TRBJ1-2	CASSGTNYGYTF	TGTGCCAGTTCCGGGACGAACTATGGCTACACCTTC
many	TRBV7-2	14	.	TRBJ2-7	CASSLFQDGDEQYF	TGTGCCAGCAGCTTATTTCAGGACGGGGACGAGCAGTACTTC
.	TRBV10-3	13	.	TRBJ1-6	CASKRGHGSPLHF	TGTGCCAGCAAGCGGGGTCACGGGTCACCCCTCCACTTT
few	TRBV2	16	.	TRBJ2-6	CASIWGAVSGANVLTF	TGTGCCAGCATTTGGGGTGCGGTCTCTGGGGCCAACGTCCTGACTTTC
few	TRBV6-5	15	.	TRBJ1-1	CASSYSIRVGTEAFF	TGTGCCAGCAGTTACTCGATCAGGGTCGGCACTGAAGCTTTCTTT
.	TRBV12-5	10	.	TRBJ1-5	CASGSGAQHF	TGTGCTAGTGGTTCCGGGGCCCAGCATTTT
few	TRBV10-3	17	TRBD2	TRBJ2-2	CAISDLSGSMNTGELFF	TGTGCCATCAGTGACCTTAGCGGGAGTATGAACACCGGGGAGCTGTTTTTT
.	TRBV9	15	.	TRBJ1-2	CAISVDGTSTWGYTF	TGTGCCATCAGCGTAGATGGGACTTCGACTTGGGGCTACACCTTC
few	TRBV12-3/TRBV12-4	13	TRBD1	TRBJ1-2	CASKAGGRRGYTF	TGTGCCAGCAAAGCAGGGGGCAGACGAGGCTACACCTTC
once	TRBV28	14	.	TRBJ2-7	CASESEGRTYEQYF	TGTGCCAGCGAATCTGAGGGCCGGACCTACGAGCAGTACTTC
.	TRBV10-1	12	.	TRBJ2-6	CASSQDAYTEAF	TGCGCCAGCAGCCAGGACGCCTACACTGAAGCTTTC
.	TRBV12-3/TRBV12-4	16	TRBD1	TRBJ1-6	CASSPTGTGSHSPLHF	TGTGCCAGCAGCCCGACCGGGACAGGGTCCCATTCACCCCTCCACTTT
.	TRBV5-4	15	TRBD1	TRBJ2-7	CASSRTGGGGGEQYF	TGCGCCAGCAGCCGGACAGGGGGTGGTGGTGGCGAGCAGTACTTC
.	TRBV5-1	13	.	TRBJ2-7	CASSLIADYEQCF	TGCGCCAGCAGCCTCATAGCGGACTACGAGCAGTGCTTC
.	TRBV7-2	16	TRBD2	TRBJ2-5	CASSPTSGRGQETQYF	TGTGCCAGCAGCCCCACTAGCGGGAGAGGCCAAGAGACCCAGTACTTC
.	TRBV7-9	15	.	TRBJ2-7	CASSLNSLPSYEQYF	TGTGCCAGCAGCTTGAATTCTCTCCCCTCCTACGAGCAGTACTTC
.	TRBV29-1	12	.	TRBJ2-5	CSVVAELEPQYF	TGCAGCGTTGTTGCGGAATTGGAACCCCAGTACTTC
.	TRBV29-1	12	.	TRBJ2-5	CSVTDNRETQYF	TGCAGCGTAACCGACAACAGAGAGACCCAGTACTTC
.	TRBV2	15	.	TRBJ1-3	CASTGRGISGNTIYF	TGTGCCAGCACCGGGAGGGGGATCTCTGGAAACACCATATATTTT
.	TRBV5-1	13	.	TRBJ2-6	CASSLEGVNTEAF	TGCGCCAGCAGCTTGGAGGGGGTGAACACTGAAGCTTTC
few	TRBV12-3/TRBV12-4	14	.	TRBJ1-2	CASSLSLRDYGYTF	TGTGCCAGCAGTTTATCACTAAGGGACTATGGCTACACCTTC
.	TRBV6-6	14	.	TRBJ2-5	CASSYPLLKETQYF	TGTGCCAGCAGTTACCCCCTCCTCAAAGAGACCCAGTACTTC
few	TRBV5-1	14	.	TRBJ1-1	CASSFQAMNTEAFF	TGCGCCAGCAGCTTTCAGGCGATGAACACTGAAGCTTTCTTT
.	TRBV15	14	.	TRBJ1-1	CATSSLTQNTEAFF	TGTGCCACCAGCAGTTTGACCCAGAACACTGAAGCTTTCTTT
.	TRBV11-1	17	.	TRBJ2-5	CASSLARDSSIQETQYF	TGTGCCAGCAGCTTAGCGAGGGATAGCTCCATACAAGAGACCCAGTACTTC
.	TRBV7-8	16	.	TRBJ2-5	CASSPRAGAIQETQYF	TGTGCCAGCTCACCACGGGCAGGGGCAATACAAGAGACCCAGTACTTC
.	TRBV7-9	14	.	TRBJ2-5	CASSVGTPKETQYF	TGTGCCAGCAGCGTCGGGACTCCCAAAGAGACCCAGTACTTC
few	TRBV12-3/TRBV12-4	14	TRBD1	TRBJ2-5	CASRYRQGQETQYF	TGTGCCAGCAGATATCGACAGGGCCAAGAGACCCAGTACTTC
.	TRBV5-1	12	.	TRBJ2-7	CASSLSEYEQYF	TGCGCCAGCAGCCTTTCGGAATACGAGCAGTACTTC
many	TRBV10-3	14	.	TRBJ1-2	CAISESNQGYGYTF	TGTGCCATCAGTGAGTCGAACCAAGGCTATGGCTACACCTTC
.	TRBV11-2	16	.	TRBJ1-4	CASSEVPRVHNEKLFF	TGTGCCAGCAGTGAGGTCCCCAGGGTTCATAATGAAAAACTGTTTTTT
few	TRBV4-1	16	TRBD1	TRBJ2-7	CASSQGPRDRSYEQYF	TGCGCCAGCAGCCAAGGGCCCCGGGACAGGTCCTACGAGCAGTACTTC
.	TRBV15	16	.	TRBJ2-6	CATSSLGVPGANVLTF	TGTGCCACCAGCAGCTTGGGCGTTCCTGGGGCCAACGTCCTGACTTTC
few	TRBV7-2	16	TRBD1	TRBJ1-2	CASSPQTGQGSDGYTF	TGTGCCAGCAGCCCCCAGACGGGACAGGGATCGGATGGCTACACCTTC
.	TRBV14	13	.	TRBJ1-1	CASSQQMGTEAFF	TGTGCCAGCAGCCAACAAATGGGCACTGAAGCTTTCTTT
.	TRBV24-1	16	.	TRBJ2-5	CATSDMQGGEAETQYF	TGTGCCACCAGTGATATGCAGGGTGGGGAGGCAGAGACCCAGTACTTC
many	TRBV2	13	.	TRBJ1-4	CASSKTLGEKLFF	TGTGCCAGCAGCAAGACACTCGGTGAAAAACTGTTTTTT
few	TRBV2	13	.	TRBJ2-2	CASRRPNTGELFF	TGTGCCAGCAGGCGTCCAAACACCGGGGAGCTGTTTTTT
few	TRBV7-9	15	.	TRBJ2-7	CASSQPGLKDHGQYF	TGTGCCAGCAGCCAACCTGGACTAAAGGATCACGGGCAGTACTTC
.	TRBV2	18	TRBD1	TRBJ1-4	CASSALQQGAATNEKLFF	TGTGCCAGCAGTGCTTTACAGCAGGGGGCCGCTACTAATGAAAAACTGTTTTTT
.	TRBV9	13	.	TRBJ1-2	CASSKGRGYGYTF	TGTGCCAGCAGCAAGGGGCGAGGCTATGGCTACACCTTC
.	TRBV29-1	13	TRBD1	TRBJ1-6	CSGMDRVESPLHF	TGCAGCGGGATGGACAGGGTGGAATCACCCCTCCACTTT
many	TRBV2	13	.	TRBJ2-5	CASSPDRQETQYF	TGTGCCAGCAGTCCCGACAGGCAAGAGACCCAGTACTTC
.	TRBV15	16	.	TRBJ1-5	CATSREIPNSNQPQHF	TGTGCCACCAGTAGAGAAATCCCTAACAGCAATCAGCCCCAGCATTTT
.	TRBV2	16	.	TRBJ1-5	CASSYSTPRGHQPQHF	TGTGCCAGCAGTTACTCGACCCCACGGGGGCATCAGCCCCAGCATTTT
.	TRBV5-1	14	.	TRBJ1-2	CASSIGPINYGYTF	TGCGCCAGCAGCATTGGTCCCATCAACTATGGCTACACCTTC
few	TRBV7-9	16	TRBD2	TRBJ2-7	CASSPPSRGIWGEQYF	TGTGCCAGCAGCCCCCCCTCGCGGGGGATTTGGGGGGAGCAGTACTTC
.	TRBV7-8	14	TRBD1	TRBJ2-7	CASSQRQGTHEQYF	TGCGCCAGCAGCCAGCGACAGGGGACCCACGAGCAGTACTTC
many	TRBV12-3/TRBV12-4	14	.	TRBJ1-1	CASSPGHMNTEAFF	TGTGCCAGCAGTCCCGGACATATGAACACTGAAGCTTTCTTT
.	TRBV24-1	13	TRBD1	TRBJ1-5	CATGQGAGQPQHF	TGTGCCACCGGACAGGGGGCCGGTCAGCCCCAGCATTTT
many	TRBV7-9	13	.	TRBJ1-3	CASSFGQGNTIYF	TGTGCCAGCAGCTTTGGACAGGGAAACACCATATATTTT
.	TRBV7-3	16	.	TRBJ2-1	CASSALRADPYNEQFF	TGTGCCAGCAGTGCACTCCGGGCGGATCCCTACAATGAGCAGTTCTTC
.	TRBV20-1	15	TRBD2	TRBJ2-5	CSAPGTSGNQETQYF	TGCAGTGCGCCCGGGACTAGCGGAAACCAAGAGACCCAGTACTTC
.	TRBV6-5	15	.	TRBJ1-2	CASSYSPNPAYGYTF	TGTGCCAGCAGTTACTCGCCCAATCCGGCCTATGGCTACACCTTC
.	TRBV4-1	14	.	TRBJ2-7	CASSQGVASLEQYF	TGCGCCAGCAGCCAAGGAGTAGCTTCCCTCGAGCAGTACTTC